This T cell receptor (beta chain) stems from a study of T cells in Graves' hyperthyroidism and ophthalmopathy. TCR beta CDR3 region amplification was performed from RNA transcripts. First-round RT-PCR of the TCR CDR3 relied on the HTBI primer set. TCRdb itself ran the multiplex PCR reads through MiXCR, one entry per CDR3 protein. This sample yields a few hundred thousand distinct CDR3 sequences, of which more than 14% are seen a single time; about 18% belongs to the top ten. CDR3 length equals 18 residues. Trimming took 5 bases from V and 0 from J; bases not matched to a gene: 8. CDR1 MDHEN and CDR2 SYDVKM come from the germline V gene. In this sample, this clonotype turned up a few times.

The genes are TRBV28 and TRBJ1-6; 9 bases agree with TRBD1. The origin of this receptor is a woman younger than 45 with Graves' ophthalmopathy. The specimen sequenced was blood. This chain's CDR3 is CASSPRDRDASYNSPLHF. DNA of the CDR3: TGTGCCAGCAGTCCCCGGGACAGGGACGCCTCCTATAATTCACCCCTCCACTTT.